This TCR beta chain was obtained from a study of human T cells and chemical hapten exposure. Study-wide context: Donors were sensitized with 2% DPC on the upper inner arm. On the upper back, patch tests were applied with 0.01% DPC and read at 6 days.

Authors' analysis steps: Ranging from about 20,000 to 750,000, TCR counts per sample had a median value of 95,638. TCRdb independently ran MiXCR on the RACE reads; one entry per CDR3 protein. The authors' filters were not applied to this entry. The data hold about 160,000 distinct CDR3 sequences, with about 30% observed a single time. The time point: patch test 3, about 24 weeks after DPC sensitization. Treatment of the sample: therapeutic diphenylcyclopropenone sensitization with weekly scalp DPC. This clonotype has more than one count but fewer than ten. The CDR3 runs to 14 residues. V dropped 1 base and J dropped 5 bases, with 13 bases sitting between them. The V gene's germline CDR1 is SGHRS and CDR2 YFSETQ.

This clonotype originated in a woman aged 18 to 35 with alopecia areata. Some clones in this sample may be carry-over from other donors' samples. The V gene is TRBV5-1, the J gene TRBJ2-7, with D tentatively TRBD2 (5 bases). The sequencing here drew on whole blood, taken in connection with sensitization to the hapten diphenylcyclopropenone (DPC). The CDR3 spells CASSLYLGGDEQYF. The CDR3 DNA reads TGCGCCAGCAGCTTGTACCTCGGAGGTGACGAGCAGTACTTC.